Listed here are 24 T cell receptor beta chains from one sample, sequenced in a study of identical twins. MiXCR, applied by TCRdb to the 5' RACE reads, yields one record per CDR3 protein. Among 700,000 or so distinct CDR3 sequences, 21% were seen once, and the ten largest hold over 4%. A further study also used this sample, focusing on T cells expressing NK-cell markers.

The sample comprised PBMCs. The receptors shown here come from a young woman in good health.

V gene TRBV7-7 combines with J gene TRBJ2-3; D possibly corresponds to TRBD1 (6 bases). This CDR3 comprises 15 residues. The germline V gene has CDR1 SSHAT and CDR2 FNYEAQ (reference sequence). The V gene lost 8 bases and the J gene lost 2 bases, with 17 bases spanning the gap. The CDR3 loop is CASGPGAGYTDTQYF. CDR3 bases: TGTGCCAGCGGCCCAGGGGCGGGTTACACAGATACGCAGTATTTT. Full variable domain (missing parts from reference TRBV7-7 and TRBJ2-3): GAGVSQSPRYKVTKRGQDVTLRCDPISSHATLYWYQQALGQGPEFLTYFNYEAQPDKSGLPSDRFSAERPEGSISTLTIQRTEQRDSAMYRCASGPGAGYTDTQYFGPGTRLTVL.

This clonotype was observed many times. The CDR3 nucleotides are TGTGCCAGCAGTTTTAATGGGGTCCAAGAGACCCAGTACTTC. Amino acid sequence: CASSFNGVQETQYF. The chain has TRBV12-3 or TRBV12-4 and TRBJ2-5, with D hard to call. With 3 bases removed from V and 1 base from J, the gap between germline ends came to 9 bases. This CDR3 spans 14 amino acids.

The CDR3 region is CSASWVNNEQFF. The CDR3 nucleotides read TGCAGTGCTAGTTGGGTAAACAATGAGCAGTTCTTC. The chain has TRBV20-1 and TRBJ2-1; D unresolved. This CDR3 contains 12 residues. CDR1 is DFQATT and CDR2 is SNEGSKA in the germline V gene (reference sequence). Trimming took off 3 bases at V and 5 bases at J, with 8 bases between the two ends.

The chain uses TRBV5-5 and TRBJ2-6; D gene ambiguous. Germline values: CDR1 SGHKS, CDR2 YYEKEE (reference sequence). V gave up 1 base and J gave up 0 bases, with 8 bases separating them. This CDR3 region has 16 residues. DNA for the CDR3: TGTGCCAGCAGCTTGTGGCCTCCCTCTGGGGCCAACGTCCTGACTTTC. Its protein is CASSLWPPSGANVLTF. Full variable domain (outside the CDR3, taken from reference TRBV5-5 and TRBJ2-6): DAGVTQSPTHLIKTRGQQVTLRCSPISGHKSVSWYQQVLGQGPQFIFQYYEKEERGRGNFPDRFSARQFPNYSSELNVNALLLGDSALYLCASSLWPPSGANVLTFGAGSRLTVL.

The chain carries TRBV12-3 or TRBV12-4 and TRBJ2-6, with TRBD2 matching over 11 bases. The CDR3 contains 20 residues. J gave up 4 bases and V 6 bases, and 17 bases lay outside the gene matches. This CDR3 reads CASRHLFLAGGLGGANVLTF. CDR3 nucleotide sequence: TGTGCCAGCAGGCACCTCTTCCTAGCGGGGGGCCTTGGCGGGGCCAACGTCCTGACTTTC.

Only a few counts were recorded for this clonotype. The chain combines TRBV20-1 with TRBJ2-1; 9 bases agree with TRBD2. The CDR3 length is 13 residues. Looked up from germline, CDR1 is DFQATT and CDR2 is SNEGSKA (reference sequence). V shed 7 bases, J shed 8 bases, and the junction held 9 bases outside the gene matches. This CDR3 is CSVRRGGVDEQFF. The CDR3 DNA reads TGCAGTGTTAGGCGGGGGGGCGTCGATGAGCAGTTCTTC.

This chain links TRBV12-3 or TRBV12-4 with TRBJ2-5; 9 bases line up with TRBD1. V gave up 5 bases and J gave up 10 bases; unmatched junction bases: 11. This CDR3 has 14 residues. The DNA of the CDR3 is TGTGCCAGCAGTGCTGAGACAGGGGGTAGAGGCCAGTACTTC. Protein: CASSAETGGRGQYF.

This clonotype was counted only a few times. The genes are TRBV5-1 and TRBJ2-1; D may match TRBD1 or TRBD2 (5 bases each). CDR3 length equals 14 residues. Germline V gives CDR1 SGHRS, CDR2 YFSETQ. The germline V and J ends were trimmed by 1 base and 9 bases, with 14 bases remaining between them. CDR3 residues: CASSLRDPLSEQFF. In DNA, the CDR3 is TGCGCCAGCAGCTTGAGGGACCCTTTGAGTGAGCAGTTCTTC.

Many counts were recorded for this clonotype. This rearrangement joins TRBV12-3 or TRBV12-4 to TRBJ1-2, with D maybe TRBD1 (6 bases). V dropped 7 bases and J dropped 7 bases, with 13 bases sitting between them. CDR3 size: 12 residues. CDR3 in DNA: TGTGCCAGCACCCAAATAGGGGGTGGCTACACCTTC. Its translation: CASTQIGGGYTF.

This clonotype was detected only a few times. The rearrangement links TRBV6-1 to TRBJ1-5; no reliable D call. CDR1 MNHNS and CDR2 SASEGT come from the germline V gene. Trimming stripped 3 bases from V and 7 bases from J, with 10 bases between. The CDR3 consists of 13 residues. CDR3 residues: CASSDTRGQPQHF. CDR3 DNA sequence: TGTGCCAGCAGTGACACACGTGGGCAGCCCCAGCATTTT.

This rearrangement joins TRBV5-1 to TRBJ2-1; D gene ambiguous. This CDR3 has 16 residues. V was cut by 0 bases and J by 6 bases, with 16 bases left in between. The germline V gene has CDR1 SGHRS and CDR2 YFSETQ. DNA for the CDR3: TGCGCCAGCAGCTTGGACCCCAACAGATCCGGCAATGAGCAGTTCTTC. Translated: CASSLDPNRSGNEQFF.

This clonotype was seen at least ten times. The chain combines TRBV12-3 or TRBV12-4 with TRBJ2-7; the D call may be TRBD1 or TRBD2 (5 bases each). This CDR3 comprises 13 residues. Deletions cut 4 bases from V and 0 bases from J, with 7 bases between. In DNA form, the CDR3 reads TGTGCCAGCAGTTCGGGACGCTCCTACGAGCAGTACTTC. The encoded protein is CASSSGRSYEQYF.

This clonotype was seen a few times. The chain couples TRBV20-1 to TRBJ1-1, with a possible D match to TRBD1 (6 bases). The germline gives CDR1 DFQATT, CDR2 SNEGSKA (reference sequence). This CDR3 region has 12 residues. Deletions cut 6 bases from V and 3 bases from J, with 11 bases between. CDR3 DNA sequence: TGCAGTGCGCGACAGGTCTACACTGAAGCTTTCTTT. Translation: CSARQVYTEAFF.

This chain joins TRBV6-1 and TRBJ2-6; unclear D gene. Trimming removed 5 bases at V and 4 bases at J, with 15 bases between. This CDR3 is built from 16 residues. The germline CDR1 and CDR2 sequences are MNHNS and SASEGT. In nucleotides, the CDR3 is TGTGCCAGCAGTCCCTTTAATGGGCGAGGGGCCAACGTCCTGACTTTC. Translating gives CASSPFNGRGANVLTF.

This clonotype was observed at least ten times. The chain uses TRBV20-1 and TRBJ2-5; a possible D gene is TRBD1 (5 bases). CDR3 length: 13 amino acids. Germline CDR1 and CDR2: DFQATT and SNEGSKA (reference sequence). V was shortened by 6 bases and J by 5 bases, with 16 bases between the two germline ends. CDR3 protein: CSATGRGQETQYF. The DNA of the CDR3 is TGCAGTGCCACTGGAAGGGGTCAGGAGACCCAGTACTTC.

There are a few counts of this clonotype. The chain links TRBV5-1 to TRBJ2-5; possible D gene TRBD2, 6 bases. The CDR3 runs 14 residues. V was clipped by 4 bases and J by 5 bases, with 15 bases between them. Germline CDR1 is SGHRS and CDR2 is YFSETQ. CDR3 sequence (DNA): TGCGCCAGCAGCGGGGAGCTAGGGAGGGAGACCCAGTACTTC. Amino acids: CASSGELGRETQYF.

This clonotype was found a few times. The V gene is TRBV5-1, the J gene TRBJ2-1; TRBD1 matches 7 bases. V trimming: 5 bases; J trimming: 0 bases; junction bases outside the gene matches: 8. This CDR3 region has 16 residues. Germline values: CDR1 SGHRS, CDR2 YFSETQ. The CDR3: CASSQDRHSSYNEQFF. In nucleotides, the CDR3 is TGCGCCAGCAGTCAGGACAGGCATAGCTCCTACAATGAGCAGTTCTTC. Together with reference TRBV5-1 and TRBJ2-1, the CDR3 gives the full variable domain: KAGVTQTPRYLIKTRGQQVTLSCSPISGHRSVSWYQQTPGQGLQFLFEYFSETQRNKGNFPGRFSGRQFSNSRSEMNVSTLELGDSALYLCASSQDRHSSYNEQFFGPGTRLTVL.

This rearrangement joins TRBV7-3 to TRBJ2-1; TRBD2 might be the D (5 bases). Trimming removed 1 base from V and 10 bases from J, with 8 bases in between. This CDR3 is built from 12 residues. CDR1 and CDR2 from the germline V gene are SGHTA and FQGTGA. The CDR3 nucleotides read TGTGCCAGCAGCTTAATTGGGAGAGAGCAGTTCTTC. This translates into CASSLIGREQFF.

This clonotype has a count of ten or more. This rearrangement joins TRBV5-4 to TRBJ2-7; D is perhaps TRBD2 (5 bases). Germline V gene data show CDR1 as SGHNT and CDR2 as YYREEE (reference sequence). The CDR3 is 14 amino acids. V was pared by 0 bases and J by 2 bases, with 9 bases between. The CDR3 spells CASSLGLATYEQYF. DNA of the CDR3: TGTGCCAGCAGCTTGGGTCTAGCAACCTACGAGCAGTACTTC.

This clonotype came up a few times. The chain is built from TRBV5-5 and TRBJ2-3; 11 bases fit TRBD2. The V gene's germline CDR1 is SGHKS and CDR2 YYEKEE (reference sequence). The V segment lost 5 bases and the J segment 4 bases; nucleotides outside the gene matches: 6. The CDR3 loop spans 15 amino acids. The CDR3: CASRSGLAVPDTQYF. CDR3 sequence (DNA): TGTGCCAGCAGGTCGGGACTAGCGGTTCCAGATACGCAGTATTTT.

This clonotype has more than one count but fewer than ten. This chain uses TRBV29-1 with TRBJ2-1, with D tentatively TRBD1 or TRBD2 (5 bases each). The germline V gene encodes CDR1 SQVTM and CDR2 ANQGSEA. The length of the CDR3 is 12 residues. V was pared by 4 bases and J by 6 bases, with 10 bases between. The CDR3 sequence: CSVVAGTNEQFF. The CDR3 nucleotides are TGCAGCGTTGTAGCAGGGACCAATGAGCAGTTCTTC.

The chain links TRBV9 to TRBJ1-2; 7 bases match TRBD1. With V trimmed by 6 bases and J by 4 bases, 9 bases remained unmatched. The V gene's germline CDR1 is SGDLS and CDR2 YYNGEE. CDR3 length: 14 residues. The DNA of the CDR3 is TGTGCCAGCACCGAGACAGGGAGTGCCTATGGCTACACCTTC. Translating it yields CASTETGSAYGYTF.

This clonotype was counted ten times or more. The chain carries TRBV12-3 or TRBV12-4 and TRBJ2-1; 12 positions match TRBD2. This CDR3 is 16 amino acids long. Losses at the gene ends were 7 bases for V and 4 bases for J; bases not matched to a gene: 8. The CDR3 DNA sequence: TGTGCCAGCACCGCAGGACTAGCGGGACCATACAATGAGCAGTTCTTC. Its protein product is CASTAGLAGPYNEQFF.

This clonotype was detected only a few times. CDR3 DNA sequence: TGTGCCAGCAGAAAAGACAATAGTGAAGCTTTCTTT. Translation gives CASRKDNSEAFF. This chain joins TRBV7-9 and TRBJ1-1; D gene uncertain. CDR1 and CDR2 (germline): SEHNR, FQNEAQ (reference sequence). Trimming stripped 6 bases from V and 7 bases from J, with 12 bases between. The CDR3 contains 12 residues.